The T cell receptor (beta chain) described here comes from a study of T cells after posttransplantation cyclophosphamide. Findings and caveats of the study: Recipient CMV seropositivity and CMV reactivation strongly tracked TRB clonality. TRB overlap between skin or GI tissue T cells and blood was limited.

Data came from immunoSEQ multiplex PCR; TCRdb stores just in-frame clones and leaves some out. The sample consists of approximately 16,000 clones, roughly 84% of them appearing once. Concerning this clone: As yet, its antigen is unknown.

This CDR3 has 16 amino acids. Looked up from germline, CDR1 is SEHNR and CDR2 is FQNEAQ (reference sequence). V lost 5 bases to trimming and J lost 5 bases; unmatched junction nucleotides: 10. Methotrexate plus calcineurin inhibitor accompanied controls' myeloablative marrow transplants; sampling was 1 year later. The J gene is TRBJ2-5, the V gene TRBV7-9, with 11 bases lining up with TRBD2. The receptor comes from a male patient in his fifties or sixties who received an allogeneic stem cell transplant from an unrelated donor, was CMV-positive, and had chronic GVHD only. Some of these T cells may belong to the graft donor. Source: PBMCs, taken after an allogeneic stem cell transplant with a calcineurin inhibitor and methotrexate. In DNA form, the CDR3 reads TGTGCCAGCAGCGCCAGTAGCGGGGGGGCCCGGGAGACCCAGTACTTC. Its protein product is CASSASSGGARETQYF.